A selection of T cell receptor beta chains follows, all from one sample in a study of blood T cells in healthy people across ages. TCRdb re-analysed the 5' RACE reads in MiXCR, keeping a single row per CDR3 protein. Of fewer than 2,000,000 distinct CDR3 sequences in the sample, 30% to 40% are singletons; the top ten hold around 10%. Specimen: blood. These receptors were obtained from a woman aged 30 to 39 in good health. The CDR3 runs from the conserved cysteine through the conserved F or W. D genes are given only for firm matches. Expanded clones get a size class; other rows say once, few or many, or leave the size out.

>NA|12|TRBV15|TRBJ1-2|NA
CATSRDQTEYTF
TGTGCCACCAGCAGAGATCAGACAGAATACACCTTC
>NA|15|TRBV4-2|TRBJ1-1|NA
CASSQDSRPNTEAFF
TGTGCCAGCAGCCAAGATTCGCGGCCGAACACTGAAGCTTTCTTT
>NA|14|TRBV12-3/TRBV12-4|TRBJ1-6|few
CASSLAGVGSPLHF
TGTGCCAGCAGTTTAGCAGGGGTCGGTTCACCCCTCCACTTT
>TRBD2|17|TRBV4-2|TRBJ2-3|few
CTSSQEGLAGGGGTQYF
TGTACCAGCAGCCAAGAAGGCCTAGCGGGAGGAGGCGGTACGCAGTATTTT
>TRBD2|17|TRBV20-1|TRBJ2-3|many
CSAQPAQAGGSEDTQYF
TGCAGTGCTCAGCCCGCCCAAGCGGGAGGGTCTGAAGATACGCAGTATTTT
>TRBD2|14|TRBV7-9|TRBJ2-7|few
CASRPGLAGHEQYF
TGTGCCAGCAGGCCGGGACTAGCCGGCCACGAGCAGTACTTC
>NA|17|TRBV5-5|TRBJ1-4|few
CASSPRVGLLPNEKLFF
TGTGCCAGCAGCCCCCGTGTGGGTCTCCTTCCTAATGAAAAACTGTTTTTT
>TRBD2|15|TRBV9|TRBJ2-1|few
CASSVDLAGAPEQFF
TGTGCCAGCAGCGTAGATCTAGCGGGTGCCCCTGAGCAGTTCTTC
>TRBD1|14|TRBV20-1|TRBJ2-1|few
CSADPQGANNEQFF
TGCAGTGCAGACCCTCAGGGGGCCAACAATGAGCAGTTCTTC
>TRBD2|15|TRBV20-1|TRBJ2-7|few
CSARDAGGRSYEQYF
TGCAGTGCTAGAGACGCGGGGGGCCGCTCCTACGAGCAGTACTTC
>TRBD1|14|TRBV12-5|TRBJ1-1|few
CASGLTGTNTEAFF
TGTGCTAGTGGTCTGACAGGGACCAACACTGAAGCTTTCTTT
>NA|15|TRBV7-3|TRBJ2-1|many
CASSLLGSSYNEQFF
TGTGCCAGCAGCTTACTTGGGAGCTCCTACAATGAGCAGTTCTTC
>TRBD1|16|TRBV7-9|TRBJ2-5|NA
CASSRAGTGVAETQYF
TGTGCCAGCAGCCGCGCTGGGACAGGGGTTGCGGAGACCCAGTACTTC
>NA|15|TRBV4-2|TRBJ1-2|once
CASSQAGANDYGYTF
TGTGCCAGCAGCCAGGCAGGGGCGAATGACTATGGCTACACCTTC
>TRBD2|15|TRBV11-2|TRBJ2-3|few
CASGLAGRSTDTQYF
TGTGCCAGCGGACTAGCGGGGCGTAGCACAGATACGCAGTATTTT
>NA|12|TRBV9|TRBJ2-5|NA
CTSSVGQETQYF
TGTACCAGCAGCGTAGGTCAGGAGACCCAGTACTTC
>TRBD2|16|TRBV28|TRBJ2-3|NA
CASSLLSGGPTDTQYF
TGTGCCAGCAGTCTCTTATCGGGAGGGCCGACAGATACGCAGTATTTT
>NA|14|TRBV15|TRBJ2-7|NA
CATRREGVDYEQYF
TGTGCCACACGCAGAGAGGGTGTAGACTACGAGCAGTACTTC
>TRBD2|18|TRBV5-1|TRBJ2-7|NA
CASSPPTIAGYSSYEQYF
TGCGCCAGCAGCCCCCCCACGATAGCGGGTTATAGCTCCTACGAGCAGTACTTC
>NA|13|TRBV19|TRBJ2-3|NA
CASSLRDPDTQYF
TGTGCCAGTAGTCTCCGGGACCCCGATACGCAGTATTTT
>NA|13|TRBV6-5|TRBJ1-2|NA
CASRDGLWNGYTF
TGTGCCAGCAGGGATGGTCTTTGGAATGGCTACACCTTC
>NA|10|TRBV20-1|TRBJ1-4|NA
CSVSSEKLFF
TGCAGTGTCAGCAGCGAAAAACTGTTTTTT
>TRBD1|15|TRBV12-3/TRBV12-4|TRBJ1-2|NA
CASNFQGAPGYGYTF
TGTGCCAGCAATTTCCAGGGGGCCCCTGGGTATGGCTACACCTTC
>TRBD2|15|TRBV4-1|TRBJ2-3|many
CASSQGGLALDTQYF
TGCGCCAGCAGCCAAGGAGGACTAGCATTAGATACGCAGTATTTT
>TRBD1|13|TRBV7-2|TRBJ1-2|few
CASSSQGFNGYTF
TGTGCCAGCAGCTCACAGGGGTTTAATGGCTACACCTTC
>NA|17|TRBV24-1|TRBJ2-7|few
CATRGLRGTANYYEQYF
TGTGCCACCAGGGGCCTCCGGGGGACAGCGAATTACTACGAGCAGTACTTC
>NA|15|TRBV5-5|TRBJ2-7|many
CASSYRDISSYEQYF
TGTGCCAGCAGTTACCGGGACATCTCCTCCTACGAGCAGTACTTC
>NA|17|TRBV12-3/TRBV12-4|TRBJ2-7|few
CASSPTPGTRVPYEQYF
TGTGCCAGCAGTCCTACCCCCGGGACAAGGGTGCCCTACGAGCAGTACTTC
>NA|14|TRBV27|TRBJ2-1|NA
CASRLPGSVNEQFF
TGTGCCAGCAGACTCCCAGGGTCGGTCAATGAGCAGTTCTTC
>TRBD1|15|TRBV11-2|TRBJ2-3|few
CASSYTTTGLDTQYF
TGTGCCAGCAGCTACACTACGACAGGGTTGGATACGCAGTATTTT
>TRBD2|18|TRBV6-5|TRBJ2-6|few
CASSYLLAGISGANVLTF
TGTGCCAGCAGTTATCTTCTAGCGGGCATCTCTGGGGCCAACGTCCTGACTTTC
>NA|16|TRBV7-9|TRBJ2-7|NA
CASSLAGGQVTYEQYF
TGTGCCAGCAGCTTAGCGGGAGGACAGGTAACCTACGAGCAGTACTTC
>TRBD2|17|TRBV5-6|TRBJ2-1|NA
CASSPNRVLAGEDEQFF
TGTGCCAGCAGCCCAAACCGAGTACTAGCGGGAGAAGATGAGCAGTTCTTC
>TRBD2|14|TRBV5-1|TRBJ2-1|many
CASSPGTSGGEQFF
TGCGCCAGCAGCCCCGGGACTAGCGGTGGTGAGCAGTTCTTC
>NA|16|TRBV3-1|TRBJ2-3|few
CASSHPRGTSTDTQYF
TGTGCCAGCAGCCACCCTAGGGGGACTAGCACAGATACGCAGTATTTT
>NA|14|TRBV29-1|TRBJ2-4|many
CSVEFLGPKNIQYF
TGCAGCGTTGAATTTCTGGGACCCAAAAACATTCAGTACTTC
>NA|12|TRBV2|TRBJ1-5|NA
CASSENEQPQHF
TGTGCCAGCAGTGAAAATGAGCAGCCCCAGCATTTT
>TRBD1|13|TRBV29-1|TRBJ1-2|many
CSVEETGIYGYTF
TGCAGCGTTGAAGAGACAGGGATCTATGGCTACACCTTC
>NA|15|TRBV7-9|TRBJ2-5|NA
CASSLSGTNQETQYF
TGTGCCAGCAGCTTATCCGGGACAAACCAAGAGACCCAGTACTTC
>NA|15|TRBV9|TRBJ2-3|many
CASSARGGPTDTQYF
TGTGCCAGCAGCGCCAGGGGAGGTCCGACAGATACGCAGTATTTT
>NA|13|TRBV9|TRBJ2-5|NA
CASSVVGSGEQYF
TGTGCCAGCAGCGTAGTGGGCTCGGGGGAGCAGTACTTC
>NA|15|TRBV29-1|TRBJ1-1|NA
CSVVTPGLGNTEAFF
TGCAGCGTTGTGACCCCTGGCCTCGGGAACACTGAAGCTTTCTTT
>NA|15|TRBV7-8|TRBJ1-6|few
CASSLDGRDNSPLHF
TGTGCCAGCAGCCTCGACGGGCGGGATAATTCACCCCTCCACTTT
>NA|13|TRBV6-5|TRBJ2-6|few
CASLRSGANVLTF
TGTGCTTCCTTGCGCTCTGGGGCCAACGTCCTGACTTTC
>TRBD1|16|TRBV4-1|TRBJ2-1|NA
CASSPPGTGPYNEQFF
TGCGCCAGCAGCCCCCCTGGGACAGGTCCTTACAATGAGCAGTTCTTC
>NA|17|TRBV9|TRBJ2-3|NA
CASSVGSSAYPPDTQYF
TGTGCCAGCAGCGTAGGGTCGAGCGCTTATCCCCCAGATACGCAGTATTTT
>NA|13|TRBV20-1|TRBJ1-2|NA
CSARLPRALGYTF
TGCAGTGCTAGATTACCACGGGCGCTCGGCTACACCTTC
>TRBD2|16|TRBV5-6|TRBJ2-3|few
CASSLLTGGPTDTQYF
TGTGCCAGCAGCTTGTTGACGGGGGGGCCCACAGATACGCAGTATTTT
>NA|15|TRBV12-3/TRBV12-4|TRBJ2-1|few
CAGSTGGLTYNEQFF
TGTGCCGGCAGTACCGGGGGCTTGACCTACAATGAGCAGTTCTTC
>NA|13|TRBV20-1|TRBJ2-7|few
CSATTTDSYEQYF
TGCAGTGCTACTACTACAGACTCCTACGAGCAGTACTTC
>TRBD1|14|TRBV20-1|TRBJ2-7|NA
CSAPTGQGAYEQYF
TGCAGTGCACCCACGGGACAGGGGGCCTACGAGCAGTACTTC
>NA|16|TRBV20-1|TRBJ2-7|NA
CSASNSMAGLINEQYF
TGCAGTGCTAGTAACTCTATGGCAGGGTTAATCAACGAGCAGTACTTC
>NA|13|TRBV28|TRBJ2-3|many
CASRPQGTDTQYF
TGTGCCAGCAGACCCCAGGGTACAGATACGCAGTATTTT
>TRBD1|17|TRBV4-1|TRBJ1-5|few
CASSPAQGQGFDQPQHF
TGCGCCAGCAGCCCTGCCCAGGGACAGGGTTTTGATCAGCCCCAGCATTTT
>TRBD2|17|TRBV6-5|TRBJ2-3|NA
CASSSLAGGILTDTQYF
TGTGCCAGCAGTTCCCTAGCGGGGGGCATCTTGACAGATACGCAGTATTTT